This T cell receptor beta chain was identified during a study of shared clonotypes between healthy human individuals. Study overall: Donors were a couple of women and a few men aged 18 to 49. Broader study findings: Only blood samples were collected, and tissue repertoires likely differ.

Looked up from germline, CDR1 is ENHRY and CDR2 is SYGVKD. Trimming took off 6 bases at V and 1 base at J, with 6 bases between the two ends. This CDR3 is built from 12 residues. Libraries were prepared by immunoSEQ multiplex PCR; TCRdb keeps only in-frame clonotypes and omits some of them. This sample carries about 1 million clones, 70% to 80% of them seen once, and the ten largest clones take around 1.5%. A note on this clone: Its target is not known.

This clonotype originated in a man younger than 35 in good health. V and J are TRBV10-3 and TRBJ1-1; no firm D call. Sequenced: memory CD4+ T cells sorted from blood. Subset given: CD45RA-negative fraction. The CDR3 is CAIREGNTEAFF. Written as DNA, the CDR3 is TGTGCCATCAGGGAGGGGAACACTGAAGCTTTCTTT.